A single sample gave rise to the 31 T cell receptor beta chains below, sequenced in a study of T-cell reconstitution after alpha-beta-depleted transplantation in children. For TCRbeta, the library was prepared with unique molecular identifiers. MiXCR, run by TCRdb on the PCR reads, gives a single entry per CDR3 protein. The sample shows 610,000 or so distinct CDR3 sequences, roughly a quarter of them seen only once. Material: PBMCs, obtained before TCRalphabeta/CD19-depleted stem cell transplant. The source of these receptors is a boy under two years old with Wiskott-Aldrich syndrome, due to receive a stem cell transplant.

This clonotype was recorded a few times. This rearrangement joins TRBV7-9 to TRBJ2-1, with TRBD2 matching 10 bases. The ends lost 5 bases at V and 2 bases at J; junction bases unmatched: 6. CDR1 and CDR2 from the germline V gene are SEHNR and FQNEAQ (reference sequence). This CDR3 contains 16 residues. CDR3 in amino acids: CASSRPSGGTYNEQFF. The DNA of the CDR3 is TGTGCCAGCAGCCGTCCTAGCGGGGGAACCTACAATGAGCAGTTCTTC.

This chain links TRBV28 with TRBJ2-7; 9 bases are a match to TRBD2. The CDR3 length is 15 residues. V trimming: 7 bases; J trimming: 6 bases; junction bases outside the gene matches: 13. Germline loops: CDR1 MDHEN, CDR2 SYDVKM. DNA of the CDR3: TGTGCCAGCACACCCGACGTAGCGGGAGTGACCGAGCAGTACTTC. Translated, it gives CASTPDVAGVTEQYF.

This clonotype was recorded only once. V is TRBV11-3 and J is TRBJ2-3; 9 bases are shared with TRBD2. Germline V gives CDR1 SGHNT, CDR2 YENEEA. The length of the CDR3 is 15 residues. V shed 5 bases and J 6 bases; nucleotides not matched to a gene: 9. The CDR3 sequence is CASSQSSGETDTQYF. CDR3 nucleotide sequence: TGTGCCAGCAGCCAATCTAGCGGGGAAACGGATACGCAGTATTTT.

The rearrangement links TRBV29-1 to TRBJ2-3; D is unresolved. Germline-derived CDR1 and CDR2 are SQVTM and ANQGSEA. The ends were cut back, 6 bases at V and 5 bases at J, with 6 bases in the middle. This CDR3 is built from 10 residues. For the CDR3, the DNA is TGCAGCGTCGGGCAAGATACGCAGTATTTT. Protein: CSVGQDTQYF.

The DNA of the CDR3 is TGTGCCACCAGTGATGAAGGCGATACGCAGTATTTT. Protein sequence: CATSDEGDTQYF. The rearrangement uses TRBV24-1 and TRBJ2-3; D uncertain. Germline lookup yields CDR1 KGHDR and CDR2 SFDVKD. This CDR3 has 12 residues. V gave up 3 bases and J gave up 6 bases, with 6 bases separating them.

This chain links TRBV5-1 with TRBJ2-1, with D perhaps TRBD2 (5 bases). V gave up 0 bases and J gave up 5 bases, with 12 bases separating them. The CDR3 is 15 amino acids. Germline CDR1 is SGHRS and CDR2 is YFSETQ. As DNA, the CDR3 is TGCGCCAGCAGCTTGGGAGCGGCCCCGAACAATGAGCAGTTCTTC. This codes for CASSLGAAPNNEQFF.

There are a few counts of this clonotype. The chain couples TRBV20-1 to TRBJ2-3; TRBD1 agrees at 9 bases. Germline assignment: CDR1 DFQATT and CDR2 SNEGSKA (reference sequence). Trimming removed 1 base from V and 6 bases from J; junction bases left unmatched: 8. This CDR3 comprises 15 residues. The CDR3 sequence is CSARAGQGIWDTQYF. The DNA for the CDR3 is TGCAGTGCTAGAGCGGGACAGGGAATTTGGGATACGCAGTATTTT.

This clonotype was counted only a few times. The V and J genes are TRBV12-3 or TRBV12-4 and TRBJ2-2; 7 bases match TRBD2. The V segment lost 1 base and the J segment 5 bases; nucleotides outside the gene matches: 7. The CDR3 length is 16 residues. CDR3 coding DNA: TGTGCCAGCAGTTTAGGGGGGGGACTATTTACCGGGGAGCTGTTTTTT. Its protein product is CASSLGGGLFTGELFF.

This clonotype was counted only a few times. This rearrangement joins TRBV27 to TRBJ2-1; D is ambiguous. V dropped 1 base and J dropped 0 bases, with 10 bases sitting between them. Per germline, CDR1 MNHEY and CDR2 SMNVEV (reference sequence). This CDR3 has 16 residues. Written as DNA, the CDR3 is TGTGCCAGCAGTTTATATAACAGACGCTCCTACAATGAGCAGTTCTTC. Its protein is CASSLYNRRSYNEQFF.

This clonotype occurred a few times. The chain recombines TRBV4-2 with TRBJ2-5; D is unclear. The CDR3 loop spans 13 amino acids. Germline assignment: CDR1 LGHNA and CDR2 YNFKEQ. V dropped 0 bases and J dropped 4 bases, with 6 bases sitting between them. CDR3 sequence reads: CASSQDPRETQYF. CDR3 nucleotides: TGTGCCAGCAGCCAAGACCCCAGAGAGACCCAGTACTTC.

The chain carries TRBV3-1 and TRBJ2-1, with a possible D match to TRBD1 (5 bases). Germline values: CDR1 LGHDT, CDR2 YNNKEL (reference sequence). V was pared by 10 bases and J by 0 bases, with 16 bases between. The CDR3 covers 15 residues. CDR3 nucleotides: TGTGCCACTGGGGCGAGGCCAAGCTCCTACAATGAGCAGTTCTTC. This encodes CATGARPSSYNEQFF.

CDR3 amino acids: CSATRLAGVQETQYF. The CDR3 DNA reads TGCAGTGCTACCCGTCTCGCGGGGGTCCAAGAGACCCAGTACTTC. V is TRBV20-1 and J is TRBJ2-5; 7 bases fit TRBD2. Trimming at V came to 4 bases and at J to 1 base, leaving 9 bases not matched to a gene. The CDR3 is 15 amino acids. Germline lookup yields CDR1 DFQATT and CDR2 SNEGSKA (reference sequence).

The gene calls are TRBV12-3 or TRBV12-4 and TRBJ2-2; D perhaps matches TRBD1 (5 bases). The CDR3 length is 16 residues. With 7 bases removed from V and 5 bases from J, the gap between germline ends came to 20 bases. The CDR3 is CASTLGGRVMTGELFF. CDR3 bases: TGTGCCAGCACCTTGGGTGGCAGGGTAATGACCGGGGAGCTGTTTTTT.

There are a few counts of this clonotype. The chain joins TRBV9 to TRBJ2-7, with a weak D call TRBD1 (6 bases). Germline V CDR1 and CDR2: SGDLS, YYNGEE. This CDR3 is 14 amino acids long. V was pared by 3 bases and J by 5 bases, with 15 bases between. In nucleotides, the CDR3 is TGTGCCAGCAGCGGGAACAGGGTCGGGAACGAGCAGTACTTC. This sequence encodes CASSGNRVGNEQYF.

Only a few counts were recorded for this clonotype. This chain links TRBV6-1 with TRBJ2-4; D might be TRBD2 (6 bases). Germline V gene lookup returns CDR1 MNHNS and CDR2 SASEGT. The length of the CDR3 is 19 residues. V lost 5 bases to trimming and J lost 9 bases, with 32 bases between them. CDR3 sequence (DNA): TGTGCCAGCAGTACCTCAATACTGGCGGGAAGGGCCGGGTTTGGCATTCAGTACTTC. Translating it yields CASSTSILAGRAGFGIQYF.

This clonotype was counted only a few times. CDR3 coding DNA: TGTGCCAGCAGCGTGACTAGTAGCTCCTACAATGAGCAGTTCTTC. It translates to CASSVTSSSYNEQFF. The genes are TRBV9 and TRBJ2-1, with a weak D call TRBD2 (6 bases). The CDR3 spans 15 residues. Germline V gene sequence: CDR1 SGDLS, CDR2 YYNGEE. Trimming removed 2 bases from V and 0 bases from J, with 9 bases in between.

The chain is built from TRBV2 and TRBJ2-7, with 8 bases identical to TRBD2. CDR3 length equals 14 residues. V was clipped by 4 bases and J by 0 bases; unmatched bases: 2. CDR1 and CDR2 (germline): SNHLY, FYNNEI. The CDR3 sequence is CASSGLASSYEQYF. The CDR3 DNA follows: TGTGCCAGCAGTGGACTAGCGAGCTCCTACGAGCAGTACTTC. Full variable domain (outside the CDR3, taken from reference TRBV2 and TRBJ2-7): EPEVTQTPSHQVTQMGQEVILRCVPISNHLYFYWYRQILGQKVEFLVSFYNNEISEKSEIFDDQFSVERPDGSNFTLKIRSTKLEDSAMYFCASSGLASSYEQYFGPGTRLTVT.

This clonotype was observed a few times. The rearrangement joins TRBV7-9 to TRBJ2-1, with D possibly matching TRBD2 (5 bases). Trimming removed 2 bases from V and 2 bases from J, with 13 bases in between. CDR1 and CDR2 (germline): SEHNR, FQNEAQ (reference sequence). The CDR3 is 16 residues long. The CDR3 coding sequence is TGTGCCAGCAGCTTATACCAGCGGCACACCTACAATGAGCAGTTCTTC. Residues: CASSLYQRHTYNEQFF. The whole variable domain, remainder taken from reference TRBV7-9 and TRBJ2-1, is DTGVSQNPRHKITKRGQNVTFRCDPISEHNRLYWYRQTLGQGPEFLTYFQNEAQLEKSRLLSDRFSAERPKGSFSTLEIQRTEQGDSAMYLCASSLYQRHTYNEQFFGPGTRLTVL.

The chain combines TRBV29-1 with TRBJ2-5; D is uncertain. Germline V gene sequence: CDR1 SQVTM, CDR2 ANQGSEA. The V gene lost 0 bases and the J gene lost 5 bases, with 10 bases spanning the gap. The CDR3 is 13 amino acids. The CDR3 spells CSVEEGSSETQYF. Written as DNA, the CDR3 is TGCAGCGTTGAAGAGGGTTCTAGTGAGACCCAGTACTTC.

This clonotype was observed a few times. The rearrangement uses TRBV5-1 and TRBJ2-1; a possible D gene is TRBD1 (7 bases). The germline gives CDR1 SGHRS, CDR2 YFSETQ. Between the trimmed V and J ends, which lost 3 bases and 5 bases, there was a span of 12 bases. This CDR3 region has 14 residues. The CDR3 DNA is TGCGCCAGCAGCTCGGACAGGAGGGACAATGAGCAGTTCTTC. The encoded protein is CASSSDRRDNEQFF.

The genes are TRBV12-3 or TRBV12-4 and TRBJ2-1, with 11 bases lining up with TRBD2. This CDR3 has 16 residues. With 8 bases clipped from V and 5 bases from J, the junction kept 11 bases outside the gene matches. CDR3 DNA sequence: TGTGCCAGCCCCCCTTCGGCTAGCGGGAGGCACAATGAGCAGTTCTTC. Its protein product is CASPPSASGRHNEQFF.

V usage is TRBV5-1 and J usage is TRBJ2-6; no reliable D call. The CDR3 is 16 amino acids. Trimming stripped 5 bases from V and 0 bases from J, with 12 bases between. The germline V gene encodes CDR1 SGHRS and CDR2 YFSETQ. Written as DNA, the CDR3 is TGCGCCAGCAGTTCTGACCCCTCCTCTGGGGCCAACGTCCTGACTTTC. Protein: CASSSDPSSGANVLTF.

This clonotype was counted a few times. CDR3 protein: CASSRNSGGTEAFF. CDR3 DNA sequence: TGTGCCAGCAGCCGCAATTCGGGAGGCACTGAAGCTTTCTTT. The chain couples TRBV6-1 to TRBJ1-1; the D is unclear. The CDR3 covers 14 residues. Germline CDR1 reads MNHNS; CDR2 reads SASEGT. Trimming left V 6 bases short and J 4 bases short, with 15 bases between.

This chain uses TRBV18 with TRBJ2-1; TRBD2 matches 7 bases. CDR3 length equals 16 residues. The germline V gene has CDR1 KGHSH and CDR2 LQKENI. Trimming at V came to 0 bases and at J to 5 bases, leaving 7 bases not matched to a gene. CDR3 sequence reads: CASSPPGGSNNNEQFF. Here the CDR3 DNA reads TGTGCCAGCTCACCACCGGGCGGGAGTAATAACAATGAGCAGTTCTTC.

The rearrangement joins TRBV20-1 to TRBJ2-1; 11 bases line up with TRBD2. This CDR3 comprises 14 residues. Trimming cost V 4 bases and J 5 bases; bases outside gene matches: 4. Germline-derived CDR1 and CDR2 are DFQATT and SNEGSKA (reference sequence). CDR3 protein: CSAKTSGIHNEQFF. For the CDR3, the DNA is TGCAGTGCTAAGACTAGCGGGATACACAATGAGCAGTTCTTC.

This clonotype was detected only a few times. The CDR3 here is CASSLEGSELFF. The CDR3 DNA is TGCGCCAGCAGCTTGGAAGGGTCTGAGCTGTTTTTT. The genes are TRBV5-1 and TRBJ2-2; no definite D call. Germline V gives CDR1 SGHRS, CDR2 YFSETQ. The V end lost 0 bases, the J end lost 11 bases, and 8 bases lay between the germline ends. CDR3 length: 12 amino acids.

The chain combines TRBV28 with TRBJ2-1; TRBD2 aligns across 8 bases. This CDR3 spans 16 amino acids. With V trimmed by 2 bases and J by 9 bases, 12 bases remained unmatched. The germline CDR1 and CDR2 sequences are MDHEN and SYDVKM. In DNA, the CDR3 is TGTGCCAGCAGTTTAATACAGGGACTAGGGTTAGGTGAGCAGTTCTTC. Translation gives CASSLIQGLGLGEQFF.

The chain couples TRBV20-1 to TRBJ1-2; D possibly corresponds to TRBD1 (5 bases). Germline-derived CDR1 and CDR2 are DFQATT and SNEGSKA (reference sequence). Trimming took 5 bases from V and 2 from J, leaving 18 bases between them. The CDR3 spans 15 residues. CDR3 bases: TGCAGTGCTCCTCAGGAACAGGAGTGGAACTATGGCTACACCTTC. Translating it yields CSAPQEQEWNYGYTF.

The chain employs TRBV20-1 and TRBJ1-1; D uncertain. Per germline, CDR1 DFQATT and CDR2 SNEGSKA (reference sequence). The CDR3 has 15 amino acids. Trimming removed 2 bases from V and 0 bases from J, with 13 bases in between. The CDR3 DNA reads TGCAGTGCTAGACTTCGGAGGATGATGAACACTGAAGCTTTCTTT. Encoded protein: CSARLRRMMNTEAFF.

The chain joins TRBV10-3 to TRBJ2-2; D gene uncertain. There are 12 residues in the CDR3. The germline CDR1 and CDR2 sequences are ENHRY and SYGVKD. The germline V and J ends were trimmed by 7 bases and 3 bases, with 6 bases remaining between them. In DNA form, the CDR3 reads TGTGCCATCACTAAGCACACCGGGGAGCTGTTTTTT. Its protein is CAITKHTGELFF.

This clonotype has just a few counts. The chain recombines TRBV11-1 with TRBJ2-7; D may be TRBD1 (6 bases). V lost 0 bases, J lost 3 bases, and 9 bases lay in between. This CDR3 comprises 14 residues. Germline loops: CDR1 SGHAT, CDR2 FQDESV (reference sequence). CDR3: CASSLATGFYEQYF. Written as DNA, the CDR3 is TGTGCCAGCAGCTTAGCTACAGGGTTCTACGAGCAGTACTTC.